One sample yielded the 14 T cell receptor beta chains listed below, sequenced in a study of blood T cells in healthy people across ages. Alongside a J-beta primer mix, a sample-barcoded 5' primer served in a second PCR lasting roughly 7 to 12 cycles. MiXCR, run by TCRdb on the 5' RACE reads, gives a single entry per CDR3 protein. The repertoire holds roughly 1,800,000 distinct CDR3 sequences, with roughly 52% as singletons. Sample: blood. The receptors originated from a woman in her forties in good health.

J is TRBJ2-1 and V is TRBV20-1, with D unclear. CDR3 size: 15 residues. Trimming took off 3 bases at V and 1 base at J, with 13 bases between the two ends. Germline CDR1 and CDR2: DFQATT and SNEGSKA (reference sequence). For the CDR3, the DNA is TGCAGTGCTAGTTCGGCGTCTAGTTCCTACAATGAGCAGTTCTTC. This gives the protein CSASSASSSYNEQFF.

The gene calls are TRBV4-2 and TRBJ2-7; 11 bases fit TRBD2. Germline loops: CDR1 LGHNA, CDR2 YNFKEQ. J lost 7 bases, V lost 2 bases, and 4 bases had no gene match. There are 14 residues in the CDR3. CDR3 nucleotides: TGTGCCAGCAGCCAAACAGGACTAGCGGGTGAGCAGTACTTC. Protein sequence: CASSQTGLAGEQYF.

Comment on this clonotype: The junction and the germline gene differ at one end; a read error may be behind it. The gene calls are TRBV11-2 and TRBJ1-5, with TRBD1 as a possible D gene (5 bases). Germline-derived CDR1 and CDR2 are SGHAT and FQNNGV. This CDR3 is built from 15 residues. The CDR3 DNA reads TGTGCCAGCAGTTTAGCTTCTCAGGGTGGCCAGCCCCAGCATTTT. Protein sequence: CASSLASQGGQPQHF.

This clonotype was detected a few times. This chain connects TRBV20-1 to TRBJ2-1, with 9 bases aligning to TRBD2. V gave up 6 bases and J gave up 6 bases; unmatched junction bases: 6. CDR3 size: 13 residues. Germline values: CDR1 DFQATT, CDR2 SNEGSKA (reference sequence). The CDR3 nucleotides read TGCAGTGCCGCGGGGGGGCCGGGCAATGAGCAGTTCTTC. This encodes CSAAGGPGNEQFF.

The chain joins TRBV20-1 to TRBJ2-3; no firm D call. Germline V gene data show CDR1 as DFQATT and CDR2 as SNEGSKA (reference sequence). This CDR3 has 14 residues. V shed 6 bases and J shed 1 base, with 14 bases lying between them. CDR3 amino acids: CSAKKDLGTDTQYF. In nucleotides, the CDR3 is TGCAGTGCCAAGAAAGATCTGGGCACAGATACGCAGTATTTT.

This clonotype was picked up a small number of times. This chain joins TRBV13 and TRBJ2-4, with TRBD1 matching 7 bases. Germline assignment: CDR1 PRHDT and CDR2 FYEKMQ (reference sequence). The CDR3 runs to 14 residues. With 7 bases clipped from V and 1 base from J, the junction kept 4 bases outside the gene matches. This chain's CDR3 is CASNRGSAKNIQYF. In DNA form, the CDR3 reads TGTGCCAGCAACAGGGGTTCGGCCAAAAACATTCAGTACTTC.

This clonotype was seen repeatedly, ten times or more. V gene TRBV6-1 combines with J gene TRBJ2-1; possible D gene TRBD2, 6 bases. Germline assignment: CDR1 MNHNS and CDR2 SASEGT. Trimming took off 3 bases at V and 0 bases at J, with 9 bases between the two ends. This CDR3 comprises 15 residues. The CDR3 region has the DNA TGTGCCAGCAGTGACGCGGGGCGCTCCTACAATGAGCAGTTCTTC. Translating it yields CASSDAGRSYNEQFF.

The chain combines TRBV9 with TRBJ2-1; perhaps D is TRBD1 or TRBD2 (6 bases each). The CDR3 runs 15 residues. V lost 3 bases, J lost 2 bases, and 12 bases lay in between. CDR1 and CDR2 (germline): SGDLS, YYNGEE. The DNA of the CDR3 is TGTGCCAGCAGCGGGGGGGCTTTCACCTACAATGAGCAGTTCTTC. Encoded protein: CASSGGAFTYNEQFF.

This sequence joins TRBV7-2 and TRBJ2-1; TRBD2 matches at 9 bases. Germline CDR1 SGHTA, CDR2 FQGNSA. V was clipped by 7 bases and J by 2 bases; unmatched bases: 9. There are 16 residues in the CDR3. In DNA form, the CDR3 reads TGTGCCAGCACCTTGGCTAGCGGGGAGACCTACAATGAGCAGTTCTTC. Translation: CASTLASGETYNEQFF.

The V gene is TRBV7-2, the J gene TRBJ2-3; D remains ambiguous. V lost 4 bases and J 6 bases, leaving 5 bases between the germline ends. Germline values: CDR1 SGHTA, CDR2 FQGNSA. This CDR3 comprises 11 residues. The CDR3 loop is CASSWYDTQYF. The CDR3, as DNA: TGTGCCAGCAGCTGGTATGATACGCAGTATTTT.

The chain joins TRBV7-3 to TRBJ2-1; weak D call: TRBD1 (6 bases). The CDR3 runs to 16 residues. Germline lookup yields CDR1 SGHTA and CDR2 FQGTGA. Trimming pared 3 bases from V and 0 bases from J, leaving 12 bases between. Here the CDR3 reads CASSFSGGTSYNEQFF. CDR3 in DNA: TGTGCCAGCAGCTTTAGTGGGGGCACCTCCTACAATGAGCAGTTCTTC.

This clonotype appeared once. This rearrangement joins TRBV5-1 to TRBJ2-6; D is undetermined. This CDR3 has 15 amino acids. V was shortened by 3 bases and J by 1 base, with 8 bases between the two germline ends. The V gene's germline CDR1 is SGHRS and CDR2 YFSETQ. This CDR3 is CASSWVESGANVLTF. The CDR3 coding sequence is TGCGCCAGCAGCTGGGTGGAGTCTGGGGCCAACGTCCTGACTTTC.

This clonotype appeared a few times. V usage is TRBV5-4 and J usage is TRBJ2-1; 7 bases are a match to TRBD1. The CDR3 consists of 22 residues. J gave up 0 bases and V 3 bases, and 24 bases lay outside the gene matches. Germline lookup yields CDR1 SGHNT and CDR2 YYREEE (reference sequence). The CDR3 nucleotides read TGTGCCAGCAGCTACCCTCGACCGACAGGGACGTTTGCGGCATACTCCTACAATGAGCAGTTCTTC. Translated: CASSYPRPTGTFAAYSYNEQFF.

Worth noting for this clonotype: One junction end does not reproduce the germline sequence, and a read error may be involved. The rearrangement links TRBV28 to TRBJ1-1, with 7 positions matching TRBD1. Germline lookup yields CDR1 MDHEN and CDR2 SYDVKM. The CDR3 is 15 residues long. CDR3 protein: CASSFSKGAMSEAFF. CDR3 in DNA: TGCGCCAGCAGTTTCTCCAAGGGGGCAATGTCTGAAGCTTTCTTT. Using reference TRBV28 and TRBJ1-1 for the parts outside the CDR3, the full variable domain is DVKVTQSSRYLVKRTGEKVFLECVQDMDHENMFWYRQDPGLGLRLIYFSYDVKMKEKGDIPEGYSVSREKKERFSLILESASTNQTSMYLCASSFSKGAMSEAFFGQGTRLTVV.